The T cell receptor (beta chain) described here comes from a study of beta chain features in type 1 diabetes. Overall study results and limits: The influence of HLA type on TCRB rearrangement stayed undetermined. In all four CD4+ subsets, TCRB CDR3 length was significantly, moderately reduced in type 1 diabetes.

To note about this clone: Its target is not known.

The germline V and J ends were trimmed by 5 bases and 7 bases, with 18 bases remaining between them. This CDR3 is built from 14 residues. In germline, CDR1 is MDHEN, CDR2 SYDVKM. Isolated RNA was reverse transcribed in full, so expressed TCRB transcripts were sequenced. Measured with immunoSEQ multiplex PCR; TCRdb has only the in-frame clones, and not every one. The top ten clones hold roughly 2.5% of a sample with more than 95,000 clones, around 15% of them seen once. Researchers reported sorting CD4+ naive, central memory, regulatory and stem cell-like memory cells via CD45RO/CCR7/CD25/CD127/CD95/CD27.

The source material was central memory CD4+ T cells from blood. The chain carries TRBV28 and TRBJ2-7, with TRBD1 as a possible D gene (6 bases). The sequence came from a man aged 18-30 years with type 1 diabetes. CDR3 in DNA: TGTGCCAGCAGTAGATTTGTGGGGGCTAGGGAGCAGTACTTC. It codes for CASSRFVGAREQYF.